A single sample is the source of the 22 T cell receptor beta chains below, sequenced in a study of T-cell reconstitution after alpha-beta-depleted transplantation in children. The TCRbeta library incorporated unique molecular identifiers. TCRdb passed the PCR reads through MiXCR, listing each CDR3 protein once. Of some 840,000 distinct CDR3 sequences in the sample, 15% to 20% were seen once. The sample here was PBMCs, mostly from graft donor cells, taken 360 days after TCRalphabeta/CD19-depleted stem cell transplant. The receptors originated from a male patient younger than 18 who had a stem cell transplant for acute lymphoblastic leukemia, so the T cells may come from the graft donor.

The CDR3 coding sequence is TGTGCCAGCAGCAACCTCGACAGGGCTGGGGCCAACGTCCTGACTTTC. Its protein is CASSNLDRAGANVLTF. The chain has TRBV7-9 and TRBJ2-6; 7 positions match TRBD1. The length of the CDR3 is 16 residues. Germline V gene data show CDR1 as SEHNR and CDR2 as FQNEAQ (reference sequence). With 5 bases clipped from V and 2 bases from J, the junction kept 6 bases outside the gene matches.

The CDR3, as DNA: TGTGCTAGTGGCCCGGGACAGTTGTCAGGAGAGACCCAGTACTTC. It translates to CASGPGQLSGETQYF. V usage is TRBV12-5 and J usage is TRBJ2-5, with 7 bases lining up with TRBD1. Germline loops: CDR1 LGHNT, CDR2 FRNRAP. After removal of 6 bases from V and 4 bases from J, the junction contained 11 bases not matched to a gene. This CDR3 has 15 residues.

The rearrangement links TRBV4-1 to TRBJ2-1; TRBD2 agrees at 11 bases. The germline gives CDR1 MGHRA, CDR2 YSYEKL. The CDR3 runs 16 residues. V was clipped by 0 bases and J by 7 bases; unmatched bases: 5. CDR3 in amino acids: CASSQDVAGGGNEQFF. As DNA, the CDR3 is TGCGCCAGCAGCCAAGACGTAGCGGGAGGGGGGAATGAGCAGTTCTTC.

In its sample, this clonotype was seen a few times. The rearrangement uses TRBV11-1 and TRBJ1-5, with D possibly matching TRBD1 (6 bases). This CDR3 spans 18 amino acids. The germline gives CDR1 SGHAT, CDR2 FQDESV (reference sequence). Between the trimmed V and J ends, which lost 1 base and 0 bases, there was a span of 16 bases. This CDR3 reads CASSLGGGGPYSNQPQHF. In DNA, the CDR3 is TGTGCCAGCAGCTTAGGGGGAGGGGGACCTTATAGCAATCAGCCCCAGCATTTT.

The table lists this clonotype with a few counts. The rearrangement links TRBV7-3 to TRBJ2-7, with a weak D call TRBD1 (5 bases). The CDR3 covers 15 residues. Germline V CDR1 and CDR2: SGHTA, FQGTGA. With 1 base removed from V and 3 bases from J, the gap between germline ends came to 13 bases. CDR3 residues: CASSLNPTANYEQYF. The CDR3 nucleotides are TGTGCCAGCAGCTTAAACCCGACAGCTAACTACGAGCAGTACTTC.

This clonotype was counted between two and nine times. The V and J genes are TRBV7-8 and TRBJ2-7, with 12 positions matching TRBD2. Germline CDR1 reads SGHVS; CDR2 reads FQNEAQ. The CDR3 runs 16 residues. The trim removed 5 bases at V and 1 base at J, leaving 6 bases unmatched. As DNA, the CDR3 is TGTGCCAGCAGCGGCCTAGCGGGAGGGATGTCCTACGAGCAGTACTTC. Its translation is CASSGLAGGMSYEQYF.

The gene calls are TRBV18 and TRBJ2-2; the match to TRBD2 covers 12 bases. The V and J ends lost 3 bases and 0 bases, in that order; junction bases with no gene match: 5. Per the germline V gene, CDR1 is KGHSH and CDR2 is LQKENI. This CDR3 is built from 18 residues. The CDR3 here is CASSPRLAGATNTGELFF. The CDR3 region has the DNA TGTGCCAGCTCACCTAGACTAGCGGGAGCGACGAACACCGGGGAGCTGTTTTTT.

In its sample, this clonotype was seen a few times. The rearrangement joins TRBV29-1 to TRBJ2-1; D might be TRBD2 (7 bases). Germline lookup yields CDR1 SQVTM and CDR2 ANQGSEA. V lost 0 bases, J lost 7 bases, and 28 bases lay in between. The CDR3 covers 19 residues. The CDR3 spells CSVEDVVSGVGLDQNEQFF. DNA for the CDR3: TGCAGCGTTGAAGATGTAGTGTCAGGGGTCGGACTAGATCAAAATGAGCAGTTCTTC.

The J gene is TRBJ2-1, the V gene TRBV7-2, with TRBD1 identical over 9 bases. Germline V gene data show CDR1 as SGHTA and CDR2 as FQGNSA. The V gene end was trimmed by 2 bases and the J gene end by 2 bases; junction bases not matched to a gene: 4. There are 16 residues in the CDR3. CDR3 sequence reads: CASSLSGTGTYNEQFF. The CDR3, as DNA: TGTGCCAGCAGCTTAAGCGGGACAGGGACCTACAATGAGCAGTTCTTC.

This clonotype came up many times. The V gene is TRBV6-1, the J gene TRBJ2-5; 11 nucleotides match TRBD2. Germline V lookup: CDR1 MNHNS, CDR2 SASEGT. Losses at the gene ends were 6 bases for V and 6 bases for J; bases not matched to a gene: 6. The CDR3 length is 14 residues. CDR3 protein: CASSLAGGRKTQYF. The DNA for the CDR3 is TGTGCCAGCAGCCTAGCGGGAGGCCGGAAGACCCAGTACTTC.

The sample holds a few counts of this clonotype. For the CDR3, the DNA is TGTGCCAGCTCTGGGGGGGCCCTACGTCAAGAGACCCAGTACTTC. Translating gives CASSGGALRQETQYF. The rearrangement joins TRBV18 to TRBJ2-5; D possibly corresponds to TRBD2 (7 bases). Germline V gene lookup returns CDR1 KGHSH and CDR2 LQKENI. The CDR3 extends over 15 amino acids. V gave up 6 bases and J gave up 2 bases, with 16 bases separating them.

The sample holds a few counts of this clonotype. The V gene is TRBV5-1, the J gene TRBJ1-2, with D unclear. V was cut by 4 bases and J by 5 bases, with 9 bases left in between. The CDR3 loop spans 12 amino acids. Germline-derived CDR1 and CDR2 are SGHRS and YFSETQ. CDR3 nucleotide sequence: TGCGCCAGCAGCCCTCAAGATTATGGCTACACCTTC. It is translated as CASSPQDYGYTF.

CDR3 sequence reads: CASSLRFQETQYF. CDR3 bases: TGCGCCAGCAGCCTCAGGTTCCAAGAGACCCAGTACTTC. The chain uses TRBV5-1 and TRBJ2-5, with D hard to call. The V and J ends lost 4 bases and 1 base respectively, with 8 bases between them. The germline CDR1 and CDR2 sequences are SGHRS and YFSETQ. The CDR3 sequence is 13 residues long.

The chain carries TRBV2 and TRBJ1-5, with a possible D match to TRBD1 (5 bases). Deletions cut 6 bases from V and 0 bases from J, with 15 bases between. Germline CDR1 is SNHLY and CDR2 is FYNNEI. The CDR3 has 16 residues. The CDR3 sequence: CASRLRDWYSNQPQHF. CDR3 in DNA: TGTGCCAGCAGACTCCGGGACTGGTATAGCAATCAGCCCCAGCATTTT.

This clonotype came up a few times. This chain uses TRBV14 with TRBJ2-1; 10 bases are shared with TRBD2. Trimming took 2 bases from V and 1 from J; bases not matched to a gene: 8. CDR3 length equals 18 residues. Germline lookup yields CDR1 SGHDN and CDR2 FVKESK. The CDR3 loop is CASSQSSGSIISYNEQFF. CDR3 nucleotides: TGTGCCAGCAGCCAATCTAGCGGGAGTATAATATCCTACAATGAGCAGTTCTTC.

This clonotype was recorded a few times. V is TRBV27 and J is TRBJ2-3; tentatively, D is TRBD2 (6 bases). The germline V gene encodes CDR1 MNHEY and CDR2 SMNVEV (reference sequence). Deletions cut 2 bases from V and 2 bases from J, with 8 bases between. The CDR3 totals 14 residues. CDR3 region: CASSLGTYTDTQYF. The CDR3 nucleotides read TGTGCCAGCAGTTTAGGGACTTACACAGATACGCAGTATTTT.

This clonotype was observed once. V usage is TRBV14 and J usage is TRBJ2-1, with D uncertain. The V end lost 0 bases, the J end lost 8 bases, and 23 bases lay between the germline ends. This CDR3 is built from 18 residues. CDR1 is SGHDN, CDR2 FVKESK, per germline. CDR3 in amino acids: CASSQDLFMVGGVDEQFF. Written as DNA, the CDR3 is TGTGCCAGCAGCCAAGATCTTTTCATGGTAGGTGGAGTCGATGAGCAGTTCTTC.

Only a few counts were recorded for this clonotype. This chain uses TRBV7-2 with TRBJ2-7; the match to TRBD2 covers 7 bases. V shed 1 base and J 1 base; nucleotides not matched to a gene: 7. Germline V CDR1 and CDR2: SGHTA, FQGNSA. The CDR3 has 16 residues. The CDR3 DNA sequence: TGTGCCAGCAGCTTAGTAGTCCCTAGCGGATCCTACGAGCAGTACTTC. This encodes CASSLVVPSGSYEQYF.

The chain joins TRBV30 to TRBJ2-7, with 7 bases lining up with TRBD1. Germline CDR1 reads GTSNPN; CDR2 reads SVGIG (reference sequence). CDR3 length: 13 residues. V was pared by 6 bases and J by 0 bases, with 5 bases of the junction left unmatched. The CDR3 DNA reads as TGTGCCTGCCGGGACAGTGCCTCCTACGAGCAGTACTTC. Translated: CACRDSASYEQYF.

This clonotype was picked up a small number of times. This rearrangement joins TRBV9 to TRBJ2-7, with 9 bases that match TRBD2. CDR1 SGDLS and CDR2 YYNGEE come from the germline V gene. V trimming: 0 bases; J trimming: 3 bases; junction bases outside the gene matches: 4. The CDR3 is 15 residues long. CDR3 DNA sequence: TGTGCCAGCAGCGTAGGGGGGACTAGCAGCTACGAGCAGTACTTC. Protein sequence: CASSVGGTSSYEQYF.

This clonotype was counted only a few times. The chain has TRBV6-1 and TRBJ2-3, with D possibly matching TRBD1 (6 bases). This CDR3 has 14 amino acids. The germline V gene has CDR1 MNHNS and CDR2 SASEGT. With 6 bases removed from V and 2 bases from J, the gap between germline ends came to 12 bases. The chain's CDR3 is CASRPQGTTDTQYF. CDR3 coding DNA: TGTGCCAGCAGGCCGCAGGGGACCACAGATACGCAGTATTTT.

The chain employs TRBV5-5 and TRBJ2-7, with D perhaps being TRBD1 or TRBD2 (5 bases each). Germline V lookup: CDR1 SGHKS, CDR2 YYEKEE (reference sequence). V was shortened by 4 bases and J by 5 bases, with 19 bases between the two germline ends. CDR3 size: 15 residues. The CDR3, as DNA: TGTGCCAGCAGCGGGGGAGCCCCTATCGGGAACGAGCAGTACTTC. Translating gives CASSGGAPIGNEQYF.